This T cell receptor (beta chain) was retrieved from a study of early T cells in non-severe SARS-CoV-2 infection. Overall study context: Sequencing was performed on bulk RNA from unsorted whole blood, leaving chains unpaired. Whole-study results and caveats: VDJdb matching, biased toward anti-spike CD8 responses, missed private and CD4 specificities.

This CDR3 region has 13 residues. V was cut by 7 bases and J by 1 base, with 10 bases left in between. CDR1 and CDR2 from the germline V gene are SGHRS and YFSETQ. This clonotype was counted many times. Its antigen is currently unknown. Individual cDNA molecules were tagged with unique molecular identifiers. Using its own MiXCR run on the 5' RACE reads, TCRdb lists one record per CDR3 protein. The sample contains tens of thousands of distinct CDR3 sequences, more than 13% of which appear only once. The material sequenced was whole blood. The clonotype was recovered from an adult who was a healthcare worker with PCR-confirmed SARS-CoV-2 infection or an uninfected control (not recorded which). The chain employs TRBV5-1 and TRBJ2-3, with D perhaps being TRBD1 or TRBD2 (5 bases each). CDR3 sequence: CASCRDGTDTQYF. In nucleotides, the CDR3 is TGCGCCAGCTGCCGGGACGGCACAGATACGCAGTATTTT. Full variable domain (outside the CDR3, taken from reference TRBV5-1 and TRBJ2-3): KAGVTQTPRYLIKTRGQQVTLSCSPISGHRSVSWYQQTPGQGLQFLFEYFSETQRNKGNFPGRFSGRQFSNSRSEMNVSTLELGDSALYLCASCRDGTDTQYFGPGTRLTVL.